This T cell receptor beta chain was observed in a study of OX40 agonist ivuxolimab in advanced cancers. Clones were sequenced by immunoSEQ multiplex PCR, and TCRdb holds only the in-frame ones, with some missing. The sample has 65,000 to 90,000 clones, 75% to 90% seen once. Germline CDR1 MGHRA, CDR2 YSYEKL. The CDR3 has 15 amino acids. V was clipped by 2 bases and J by 2 bases; unmatched bases: 6. The source material was CD4+ or CD8+ T cells sorted from blood, sampled in a trial of the OX40 agonist ivuxolimab. This chain links TRBV4-1 with TRBJ2-7, with 7 bases fitting TRBD2. The receptor's source is an adult with an advanced solid tumor such as melanoma, head and neck, liver or kidney cancer. CDR3 coding DNA: TGCGCCAGCAGCCAAACGGGGGGTTTGACCTACGAGCAGTACTTC. Residues: CASSQTGGLTYEQYF.